This T cell receptor beta chain was recorded in a study of blood T cell repertoires in COVID-19. Looking at the study overall: Both acute and convalescent COVID-19 samples were obtained from the United States, Italy and Spain. PBMCs, B-cell-depleted T cells, or T cells provided the cDNA or gDNA that made up the material.

Using immunoSEQ multiplex PCR, the repertoire was profiled, and TCRdb retains in-frame clones only, with some absent. The sample comprises around 43,000 clones, around 83% of which are singletons, and approximately 19% rests with the top ten. Trimming shortened V by 5 bases and J by 1 base, and 8 bases separated the two germline ends. Per the germline V gene, CDR1 is SGHTA and CDR2 is FQGNSA. This CDR3 region has 13 residues. In its sample, this clone ranks as medium-sized. Input material: peripheral blood. The gene calls are TRBV7-2 and TRBJ1-1; D gene unclear. The source is a man aged 45-65 years in a cohort sampled during active COVID-19. The CDR3 coding sequence is TGTGCCAGCAGCCGGGGAGGGAACACTGAAGCTTTCTTT. The encoded protein is CASSRGGNTEAFF.